These 32 T cell receptor beta chains were sequenced from one sample in a study of blood T cell repertoires in COVID-19. Measured with immunoSEQ multiplex PCR; TCRdb has only the in-frame clones, and not every one. This table has about 320,000 clones, 70% to 90% appearing once. Sequencing was carried out using PBMCs or T cells enriched from blood (not recorded which). These receptors all stem from a woman aged 25-40 years who had recovered from COVID-19.

V usage is TRBV7-9 and J usage is TRBJ1-5; 9 positions agree with TRBD1. Germline V CDR1 and CDR2: SEHNR, FQNEAQ (reference sequence). J was trimmed by 7 bases and V by 5 bases; bases with no gene match: 12. The CDR3 extends over 16 amino acids. DNA of the CDR3: TGTGCCAGCAGCCTCGGACAGGGGCCCAGAGGGCAGCCCCAGCATTTT. It specifies CASSLGQGPRGQPQHF.

This chain links TRBV5-4 with TRBJ1-5, with D unclear. The CDR3 has 13 residues. CDR1 is SGHNT and CDR2 is YYREEE in the germline V gene (reference sequence). V lost 0 bases and J lost 9, with 10 bases in between. CDR3: CASSLGLGGPQHF. CDR3 in DNA: TGTGCCAGCAGCTTGGGACTGGGTGGGCCCCAGCATTTT. The entire variable domain, with the rest obtained from reference TRBV5-4 and TRBJ1-5, is as follows: ETGVTQSPTHLIKTRGQQVTLRCSSQSGHNTVSWYQQALGQGPQFIFQYYREEENGRGNFPPRFSGLQFPNYSSELNVNALELDDSALYLCASSLGLGGPQHFGDGTRLSIL.

The V call is TRBV30, the J call TRBJ1-5; 10 bases are a match to TRBD1. The V gene end was trimmed by 2 bases and the J gene end by 0 bases; junction bases not matched to a gene: 13. Germline V gene sequence: CDR1 GTSNPN, CDR2 SVGIG (reference sequence). CDR3 length: 19 amino acids. CDR3 DNA: TGTGCCTGGAGTCCTATCGGGGACAGGGGCAAATATAGCAATCAGCCCCAGCATTTT. Its protein product is CAWSPIGDRGKYSNQPQHF.

V is TRBV2 and J is TRBJ1-2; 7 positions agree with TRBD1. The CDR3 has 14 amino acids. With V trimmed by 6 bases and J by 2 bases, 6 bases remained unmatched. Germline values: CDR1 SNHLY, CDR2 FYNNEI. The CDR3 here is CASRGDSTNYGYTF. The CDR3 bases are TGTGCCAGCAGAGGGGACAGCACCAACTATGGCTACACCTTC.

The chain has TRBV6-2 or TRBV6-3 and TRBJ1-2; no clear D gene. V lost 5 bases and J 4 bases, leaving 5 bases between the germline ends. The CDR3 has 11 amino acids. The V gene's germline CDR1 is MNHEY and CDR2 SVGEGT. This chain's CDR3 is CASSPSYGYTF. For the CDR3, the DNA is TGTGCCAGCAGTCCATCCTATGGCTACACCTTC.

The chain employs TRBV12-3 or TRBV12-4 and TRBJ1-2, with TRBD1 matching over 8 bases. Germline trimming cut 10 bases from V and 2 bases from J; bases unmatched to any gene: 6. The CDR3 sequence is 13 residues long. CDR3 sequence (DNA): TGTGCCATCAACCGGGACAGGAACTATGGCTACACCTTC. It encodes CAINRDRNYGYTF.

Only a few counts were recorded for this clone. V gene TRBV13 combines with J gene TRBJ1-2, with 7 bases matching TRBD1. J lost 5 bases, V lost 5 bases, and 8 bases had no gene match. The germline gives CDR1 PRHDT, CDR2 FYEKMQ (reference sequence). This CDR3 is 14 amino acids long. CDR3 region: CASSPRAGGYGYTF. In DNA form, the CDR3 reads TGTGCCAGCAGCCCCAGGGCAGGGGGGTATGGCTACACCTTC.

The genes are TRBV6-1 and TRBJ1-1; D may be TRBD1 (5 bases). Germline CDR1 and CDR2: MNHNS and SASEGT. V was shortened by 2 bases and J by 1 base, with 8 bases between the two germline ends. The CDR3 extends over 14 amino acids. The CDR3 DNA follows: TGTGCCAGCAGTGAACACCAGGGGAACACTGAAGCTTTCTTT. Translated: CASSEHQGNTEAFF.

The chain's CDR3 is CASSQAGPSPSVFF. The CDR3, as DNA: TGCGCCAGCAGCCAAGCGGGTCCTTCCCCATCCGTGTTTTTT. The chain joins TRBV4-3 to TRBJ1-4, with D hard to call. The germline V gene has CDR1 LGHNA and CDR2 YSLEER. Trimming took off 1 base at V and 15 bases at J, with 18 bases between the two ends. This CDR3 region has 14 residues.

The rearrangement joins TRBV6-5 to TRBJ1-6; 9 bases are shared with TRBD1. With V trimmed by 7 bases and J by 9 bases, 7 bases remained unmatched. Germline loops: CDR1 MNHEY, CDR2 SVGAGI. The CDR3 consists of 14 residues. The CDR3, as DNA: TGTGCCAGCAACCTGGGACAGGGCGGTTCACCCCTCCACTTT. The encoded protein is CASNLGQGGSPLHF.

This chain connects TRBV6-1 to TRBJ1-1; D gene ambiguous. Germline V gene sequence: CDR1 MNHNS, CDR2 SASEGT. The CDR3 covers 13 residues. Trimming took 1 base from V and 7 from J, leaving 10 bases between them. The CDR3 bases are TGTGCCAGCAGTGAAGGTGCGGAATTTGAAGCTTTCTTT. Protein sequence: CASSEGAEFEAFF.

The chain employs TRBV6-5 and TRBJ2-2; D may be TRBD1 (5 bases). V was pared by 7 bases and J by 1 base, with 10 bases between. The CDR3 totals 14 residues. Germline CDR1 reads MNHEY; CDR2 reads SVGAGI. The CDR3 DNA reads TGTGCCAGCACGGTAGGGGTGAACACCGGGGAGCTGTTTTTT. It yields the protein CASTVGVNTGELFF.

The table lists this clone with a count of one. The chain combines TRBV7-9 with TRBJ2-5; 8 positions agree with TRBD1. V dropped 0 bases and J dropped 5; count of bases not matched to a gene: 5. Germline V CDR1 and CDR2: SEHNR, FQNEAQ (reference sequence). This CDR3 is 15 amino acids long. The CDR3 loop is CASSLASGGRETQYF. The CDR3 nucleotides are TGTGCCAGCAGCTTAGCCTCAGGGGGCCGGGAGACCCAGTACTTC. The full variable domain, its missing parts supplied by reference TRBV7-9 and TRBJ2-5, is DTGVSQNPRHKITKRGQNVTFRCDPISEHNRLYWYRQTLGQGPEFLTYFQNEAQLEKSRLLSDRFSAERPKGSFSTLEIQRTEQGDSAMYLCASSLASGGRETQYFGPGTRLLVL.

This clone turned up a few times. The V and J genes are TRBV3-1 (or the pseudogene TRBV3-2) and TRBJ1-4, with D maybe TRBD1 (6 bases). V lost 3 bases and J 13 bases, leaving 18 bases between the germline ends. This CDR3 is built from 14 residues. Germline V gives CDR1 LGHDT, CDR2 YNNKEL (reference sequence). CDR3 residues: CASSQMDGRGGLFF. DNA for the CDR3: TGTGCCAGCAGCCAGATGGACGGGAGGGGGGGACTGTTTTTT.

Comment on this clone: Other nucleotide sequences from this sample produce the same CDR3. The chain employs TRBV6-5 and TRBJ1-1, with TRBD1 matching over 7 bases. The length of the CDR3 is 15 residues. Per germline, CDR1 MNHEY and CDR2 SVGAGI. Trimming cost V 5 bases and J 1 base; bases outside gene matches: 7. CDR3 sequence: CASSNTGTENTEAFF. CDR3 nucleotides: TGTGCCAGCAGTAATACCGGGACAGAGAACACTGAAGCTTTCTTT.

The CDR3 DNA sequence: TGTGCCTGGGGGACAGGGTTTCGAGCTGTTAATGAAAAACTGTTTTTT. Its protein is CAWGTGFRAVNEKLFF. The rearrangement joins TRBV30 to TRBJ1-4; 9 nucleotides line up with TRBD1. Germline V gene data show CDR1 as GTSNPN and CDR2 as SVGIG (reference sequence). The trim removed 5 bases at V and 4 bases at J, leaving 11 bases unmatched. The CDR3 extends over 16 amino acids.

The J gene is TRBJ1-1, the V gene TRBV6-5; D unclear. The CDR3 is 13 residues long. Deletions cut 11 bases from V and 1 base from J, with 14 bases between. Germline V gene lookup returns CDR1 MNHEY and CDR2 SVGAGI. The chain's CDR3 is CACFLGRNTEAFF. The DNA of the CDR3 is TGTGCCTGTTTTCTCGGGAGGAACACTGAAGCTTTCTTT.

This clone was detected only once. The chain joins TRBV5-1 to TRBJ1-1; D is uncertain. The germline gives CDR1 SGHRS, CDR2 YFSETQ. The CDR3 runs to 14 residues. Trimming shortened V by 2 bases and J by 1 base, and 9 bases separated the two germline ends. CDR3 bases: TGCGCCAGCAGCTTAGCGGATCAGAACACTGAAGCTTTCTTT. Translated: CASSLADQNTEAFF.

This chain connects TRBV15 to TRBJ2-7, with TRBD1 identical over 8 bases. The CDR3 extends over 15 amino acids. Germline V gene data show CDR1 as LNHNV and CDR2 as YYDKDF (reference sequence). With 3 bases clipped from V and 6 bases from J, the junction kept 10 bases outside the gene matches. CDR3 sequence: CATSRTGAPLVEQYF. The CDR3, as DNA: TGTGCCACCAGCAGGACAGGGGCGCCCCTCGTCGAGCAGTACTTC.

The rearrangement joins TRBV5-1 to TRBJ1-2; D might be TRBD1 (5 bases). Looked up from germline, CDR1 is SGHRS and CDR2 is YFSETQ. The CDR3 sequence is 13 residues long. V was clipped by 6 bases and J by 4 bases, with 13 bases between them. CDR3 loop: CASTPGGAYGYTF. CDR3 nucleotide sequence: TGCGCCAGCACCCCGGGGGGTGCCTATGGCTACACCTTC.

The chain employs TRBV11-2 and TRBJ1-3, with TRBD1 as a possible D gene (5 bases). CDR1 and CDR2 from the germline V gene are SGHAT and FQNNGV. The CDR3 consists of 15 residues. V dropped 1 base and J dropped 3 bases, with 10 bases sitting between them. Written as DNA, the CDR3 is TGTGCCAGCAGCTTAGTTGACAGCCGTGGAAACACCATATATTTT. Translation: CASSLVDSRGNTIYF. Full variable domain (outside the CDR3, taken from reference TRBV11-2 and TRBJ1-3): EAGVAQSPRYKIIEKRQSVAFWCNPISGHATLYWYQQILGQGPKLLIQFQNNGVVDDSQLPKDRFSAERLKGVDSTLKIQPAKLEDSAVYLCASSLVDSRGNTIYFGEGSWLTVV.

This chain links TRBV19 with TRBJ1-5, with D perhaps matching TRBD1 (6 bases). V lost 6 bases and J lost 7, with 13 bases in between. This CDR3 spans 13 amino acids. In germline, CDR1 is LNHDA, CDR2 SQIVND (reference sequence). The CDR3 DNA sequence: TGTGCCAGTAGACTGGACGACAGGCAGCCCCAGCATTTT. This sequence encodes CASRLDDRQPQHF.

The chain recombines TRBV12-3 or TRBV12-4 with TRBJ2-7; D possibly corresponds to TRBD1 (6 bases). V lost 5 bases to trimming and J lost 6 bases, with 11 bases between them. CDR3 size: 12 residues. The chain's CDR3 is CASSPEGGEQYF. In nucleotides, the CDR3 is TGTGCCAGCAGTCCGGAAGGGGGCGAGCAGTACTTC.

The genes are TRBV5-1 and TRBJ2-7, with TRBD1 matching over 8 bases. This CDR3 has 13 amino acids. V lost 6 bases and J lost 5; bases outside the gene matches: 7. Germline V CDR1 and CDR2: SGHRS, YFSETQ. CDR3 bases: TGCGCCAGCACTCGGACAGGGTTCAACGAGCAGTACTTC. It specifies CASTRTGFNEQYF.

The V gene is TRBV29-1, the J gene TRBJ1-1, with a possible D match to TRBD1 (6 bases). CDR1 is SQVTM, CDR2 ANQGSEA, per germline. Trimming removed 6 bases at V and 6 bases at J, with 11 bases between. The CDR3 runs 11 residues. The CDR3 DNA reads TGCAGCGTGCGGGGGCTCGCTGAAGCTTTCTTT. Amino acid sequence: CSVRGLAEAFF.

The rearrangement uses TRBV12-3 or TRBV12-4 and TRBJ1-5; tentative D call: TRBD1 (5 bases). CDR3 size: 12 residues. V gave up 6 bases and J gave up 2 bases, with 5 bases separating them. The CDR3 bases are TGTGCCAGCAGACAGGGCAATCAGCCCCAGCATTTT. Residues: CASRQGNQPQHF.

The chain is built from TRBV2 and TRBJ1-1, with D possibly TRBD1 on 6 matching bases. Trimming left V 7 bases short and J 4 bases short, with 10 bases between. CDR1 is SNHLY, CDR2 FYNNEI, per germline. The CDR3 covers 12 residues. The CDR3 loop is CASNRERTEAFF. CDR3 bases: TGTGCCAGCAACAGGGAGCGCACTGAAGCTTTCTTT.

The chain is built from TRBV9 and TRBJ2-5; 8 nucleotides align to TRBD2. The germline gives CDR1 SGDLS, CDR2 YYNGEE. V gave up 2 bases and J gave up 4 bases; unmatched junction bases: 7. The length of the CDR3 is 15 residues. Here the CDR3 reads CASSVGLAGIETQYF. The CDR3 DNA is TGTGCCAGCAGCGTTGGTCTAGCGGGTATAGAGACCCAGTACTTC.

The rearrangement joins TRBV3-1 (or the pseudogene TRBV3-2) to TRBJ2-5; 10 bases fit TRBD2. The germline V gene encodes CDR1 LGHDT and CDR2 YNNKEL (reference sequence). The CDR3 contains 19 residues. With 1 base clipped from V and 1 base from J, the junction kept 12 bases outside the gene matches. CDR3 DNA sequence: TGTGCCAGCAGCCAAGGCTTTGGAATAGCGGGGGGTCTCCAAGAGACCCAGTACTTC. This encodes CASSQGFGIAGGLQETQYF.

This rearrangement joins TRBV5-1 to TRBJ1-2; TRBD1 matches 10 bases. Germline values: CDR1 SGHRS, CDR2 YFSETQ. V was pared by 4 bases and J by 4 bases, with 7 bases of the junction left unmatched. The CDR3 spans 15 residues. DNA for the CDR3: TGCGCCAGCAGCGCGGGACAGGGGACCATCTATGGCTACACCTTC. It yields the protein CASSAGQGTIYGYTF.

The CDR3 protein is CSARSQRGLANTEAFF. CDR3 nucleotides: TGCAGCGCCCGATCGCAGCGGGGGTTAGCGAACACTGAAGCTTTCTTT. The V call is TRBV29-1, the J call TRBJ1-1, with D possibly TRBD1 on 5 matching bases. CDR1 is SQVTM and CDR2 is ANQGSEA in the germline V gene. There are 16 residues in the CDR3. Trimming took 7 bases from V and 1 from J, leaving 22 bases between them.

The V gene is TRBV4-1, the J gene TRBJ2-1, with 9 bases aligning to TRBD2. CDR1 and CDR2 from the germline V gene are MGHRA and YSYEKL. V lost 0 bases, J lost 12 bases, and 12 bases stayed unmatched. The CDR3 has 16 amino acids. In nucleotides, the CDR3 is TGCGCCAGCAGCCAAGAAGGTAGTAGCGGGGGCGGGAGGCAGTTCTTC. This sequence encodes CASSQEGSSGGGRQFF.